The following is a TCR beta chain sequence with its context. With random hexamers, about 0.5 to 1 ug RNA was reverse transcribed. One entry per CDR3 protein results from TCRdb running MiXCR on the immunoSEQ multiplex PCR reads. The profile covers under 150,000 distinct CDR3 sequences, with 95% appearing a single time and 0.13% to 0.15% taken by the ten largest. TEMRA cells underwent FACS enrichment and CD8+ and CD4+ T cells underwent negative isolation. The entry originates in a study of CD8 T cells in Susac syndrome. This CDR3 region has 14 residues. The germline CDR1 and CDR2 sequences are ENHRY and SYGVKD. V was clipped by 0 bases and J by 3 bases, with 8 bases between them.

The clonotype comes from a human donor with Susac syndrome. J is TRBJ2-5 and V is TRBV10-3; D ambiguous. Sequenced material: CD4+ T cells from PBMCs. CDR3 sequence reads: CAISESNSKETQYF. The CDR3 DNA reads TGTGCCATCAGTGAGTCGAACAGTAAAGAGACCCAGTACTTC.